The 16 T cell receptor beta chains below all came from one sample that was sequenced in a study of beta chain features in type 1 diabetes (dated by TCRdb to about 2018). Library construction relied on the immunoSEQ multiplex PCR assay. All of the isolated RNA was reverse transcribed with the High Capacity cDNA Reverse Transcription Kit, so expressed TCRB transcripts were sequenced. Held by TCRdb, this immuneACCESS table contains in-frame sequences only and omits some clones. Under half of the omission traces to an unresolved V gene where checked; the cause of the rest is unknown. A total of hundreds of thousands of clones appear in this sample, 15% to 18% of them only once. The ten largest make up 0.09% to 0.095% of the sample. Specimen: naive CD4+ T cells from blood. The cell subset or site label of this sample denotes: true naive CD4+ T cells. The receptors originated from a man aged 18 to 30 in good health.

The chain joins TRBV11-1 to TRBJ2-2; TRBD2 matches at 8 bases. CDR1 SGHAT and CDR2 FQDESV come from the germline V gene (reference sequence). Trimming took 5 bases from V and 7 from J; bases not matched to a gene: 9. This CDR3 is built from 15 residues. CDR3 protein: CASSHLAGGSGELFF. The CDR3 region has the DNA TGTGCCAGCAGCCACCTAGCGGGCGGTAGCGGGGAGCTGTTTTTT.

This clone has a handful of counts. The chain couples TRBV21-1 to TRBJ2-1; the D call TRBD1 from the table was never checked on the DNA. TRBV21-1 is annotated as a pseudogene. The CDR3 is 15 residues long. The CDR3, as DNA: TGTGCCAGCAGCAGCCGGGACAGGTCCTACAATGAGCAGTTCTTC. Its protein product is CASSSRDRSYNEQFF.

This clone was observed a handful of times. The chain employs TRBV9 and TRBJ2-7; 8 bases agree with TRBD2. Germline-derived CDR1 and CDR2 are SGDLS and YYNGEE. CDR3 size: 16 residues. V was clipped by 3 bases and J by 2 bases; unmatched bases: 10. CDR3 protein: CASSASGTSGTYEQYF. In DNA, the CDR3 is TGTGCCAGCAGCGCTTCCGGCACTAGCGGAACCTACGAGCAGTACTTC.

The gene calls are TRBV6-5 and TRBJ1-1, with 10 bases aligning to TRBD1. J was trimmed by 7 bases and V by 6 bases; bases with no gene match: 8. Looked up from germline, CDR1 is MNHEY and CDR2 is SVGAGI. The CDR3 has 14 amino acids. CDR3 DNA sequence: TGTGCCAGCAGACTACCGGGACAGGGGATTGAAGCTTTCTTT. It encodes CASRLPGQGIEAFF.

This chain uses TRBV28 with TRBJ2-1; D is possibly TRBD1 or TRBD2 (6 bases each). V lost 6 bases and J 4 bases, leaving 19 bases between the germline ends. Per germline, CDR1 MDHEN and CDR2 SYDVKM. The CDR3 totals 16 residues. Here the CDR3 reads CASRPSYAGHYNEQFF. The DNA for the CDR3 is TGTGCCAGCAGACCCTCTTACGCGGGACATTACAATGAGCAGTTCTTC.

As concerns this clone: At the DNA level, this CDR3 is encoded by other sequences in the same sample as well. The chain uses TRBV7-2 and TRBJ1-1, with 8 bases aligning to TRBD1. Losses at the gene ends were 3 bases for V and 5 bases for J; bases not matched to a gene: 2. Germline V gene data show CDR1 as SGHTA and CDR2 as FQGNSA. The CDR3 runs 13 residues. DNA of the CDR3: TGTGCCAGCAGCTTGGACAGGGAGACTGAAGCTTTCTTT. This gives the protein CASSLDRETEAFF.

Note on this clone: The identical CDR3 is also encoded by other nucleotide sequences in the sample. The chain recombines TRBV28 with TRBJ1-2; D unclear. The CDR3 is 12 amino acids. Between the trimmed V and J ends, which lost 5 bases and 2 bases, there was a span of 6 bases. CDR1 is MDHEN, CDR2 SYDVKM, per germline. The CDR3 reads CASSTTNYGYTF. The CDR3 region has the DNA TGTGCCAGCAGTACAACCAACTATGGCTACACCTTC.

Only a few counts were recorded for this clone. This chain's CDR3 is CASSEVGPSTRYEQYF. In nucleotides, the CDR3 is TGTGCCAGCAGTGAGGTTGGACCCTCAACCCGATACGAGCAGTACTTC. The V gene is TRBV25-1, the J gene TRBJ2-7; no clear D. Germline loops: CDR1 MGHDK, CDR2 SYGVNS. Trimming removed 3 bases from V and 4 bases from J, with 19 bases in between. The CDR3 runs to 16 residues.

V usage is TRBV30 and J usage is TRBJ2-1, with 10 positions matching TRBD1. CDR1 is GTSNPN and CDR2 is SVGIG in the germline V gene (reference sequence). J was trimmed by 2 bases and V by 2 bases; bases with no gene match: 3. The CDR3 runs 15 residues. The CDR3 protein is CAWSRQGAAYNEQFF. CDR3 bases: TGTGCCTGGAGTAGACAGGGGGCGGCCTACAATGAGCAGTTCTTC. The variable domain in full, completed from reference TRBV30 and TRBJ2-1, reads SQTIHQWPATLVQPVGSPLSLECTVEGTSNPNLYWYRQAAGRGLQLLFYSVGIGQISSEVPQNLSASRPQDRQFILSSKKLLLSDSGFYLCAWSRQGAAYNEQFFGPGTRLTVL.

This clone was seen only a few times. V usage is TRBV7-6 and J usage is TRBJ2-7, with TRBD1 identical over 7 bases. Germline V gene data show CDR1 as SGHVS and CDR2 as FNYEAQ. The CDR3 covers 15 residues. The V gene end was trimmed by 2 bases and the J gene end by 4 bases; junction bases not matched to a gene: 8. The CDR3 here is CASSLRQGDEYEQYF. Written as DNA, the CDR3 is TGTGCCAGCAGCTTACGACAGGGTGATGAGTACGAGCAGTACTTC.

This chain connects TRBV7-2 to TRBJ1-5; D unresolved. V lost 0 bases, J lost 2 bases, and 8 bases lay in between. The CDR3 totals 15 residues. Germline CDR1 reads SGHTA; CDR2 reads FQGNSA. The CDR3 is CASSLAGSGNQPQHF. The CDR3 DNA reads TGTGCCAGCAGCTTAGCCGGGTCGGGCAATCAGCCCCAGCATTTT.

This clone was recorded a few times. This chain links TRBV5-4 with TRBJ1-2; TRBD1 matches 11 bases. Germline loops: CDR1 SGHNT, CDR2 YYREEE (reference sequence). Unmatched junction bases numbered 3, after V lost 0 bases and J lost 5 bases. The CDR3 is 15 residues long. CDR3: CASSLAGTGGYGYTF. CDR3 DNA sequence: TGTGCCAGCAGCTTGGCCGGGACAGGGGGATATGGCTACACCTTC.

This clone was observed a few times. The gene calls are TRBV6-5 and TRBJ1-5; weak D call: TRBD1 (5 bases). The length of the CDR3 is 15 residues. Germline V CDR1 and CDR2: MNHEY, SVGAGI. The V end lost 2 bases, the J end lost 6 bases, and 14 bases lay between the germline ends. Written as DNA, the CDR3 is TGTGCCAGCAGTTACGGCGGGGGGACGGGTCAGCCCCAGCATTTT. It translates to CASSYGGGTGQPQHF.

The rearrangement joins TRBV4-2 to TRBJ1-1; 10 nucleotides line up with TRBD1. Germline V CDR1 and CDR2: LGHNA, YNFKEQ. The CDR3 contains 16 residues. The trim removed 4 bases at V and 6 bases at J, leaving 11 bases unmatched. In nucleotides, the CDR3 is TGTGCCAGCAGCCGACGTACCGGGACAGGGGTGGCTGAAGCTTTCTTT. Its translation: CASSRRTGTGVAEAFF.

This clone was seen a few times. This sequence joins TRBV7-3 and TRBJ1-1, with D unresolved. There are 19 residues in the CDR3. V was trimmed by 4 bases and J by 5 bases, leaving 29 bases between them. CDR1 is SGHTA, CDR2 FQGTGA, per germline. The CDR3 spells CASSSRRKKGLQGWTEAFF. CDR3 nucleotide sequence: TGTGCCAGCAGCTCCCGCCGGAAAAAGGGCCTCCAAGGGTGGACTGAAGCTTTCTTT.

The V call is TRBV30, the J call TRBJ1-4, with no clear D. V was shortened by 7 bases and J by 0 bases, with 12 bases between the two germline ends. The CDR3 sequence is 14 residues long. CDR1 and CDR2 from the germline V gene are GTSNPN and SVGIG (reference sequence). In nucleotides, the CDR3 is TGTGCCTCGGGCGGGTCCGCAACTAATGAAAAACTGTTTTTT. It encodes CASGGSATNEKLFF.